Sequencing of this TCR beta chain was carried out in a study of shared clonotypes between healthy human individuals. Naive CD8 cells, CD45RO-negative and positively selected for CCR7, excluded terminally differentiated effector memory CD45RA+ cells. Donors comprised healthy HIV-negative adults lacking recent acute infections or vaccinations. Study-wide results and limits: Clonotypes which were not shared had lower generation probabilities than clonotypes that all four donors shared.

Germline V gene sequence: CDR1 MGHRA, CDR2 YSYEKL. CDR3 length equals 15 residues. With regard to this clone: Antigen unknown. At one end, the junction sequence differs from germline, possibly due to a read error.

Repertoires were generated with immunoSEQ multiplex PCR, while TCRdb's copy carries only in-frame clones and drops some. The profile covers some 2,100,000 clones, with approximately 94% appearing a single time and about 1.8% taken by the ten largest. Sequencing input: naive CD8+ T cells from PBMCs. The sequence was obtained from a man between 18 and 35 years old in good health. Some clones in this sample may be carry-over from other donors' samples. V is TRBV4-1 and J is TRBJ1-4; D may be TRBD1 (6 bases). The chain's CDR3 is CASSQRGGDNEELFF. As DNA, the CDR3 is TGCGCCAGCAGCCAGAGAGGGGGGGATAATGAAGAACTGTTTTTT.